The clone carrying this TCR beta chain was seen a few times. Its antigen is unidentified. Libraries for TCR beta were made by quantitative 5'-RACE with molecular barcodes. TCRdb recomputed calls from the 5' RACE reads with MiXCR, one row per CDR3 protein. Among fewer than 400,000 distinct CDR3 sequences, 20% to 25% were seen once, and the ten largest hold roughly a sixth. The data originate from a study of CD8 T cells in ankylosing spondylitis. Germline-derived CDR1 and CDR2 are LGHNT and FRNRAP. This CDR3 region has 14 residues. V was shortened by 6 bases and J by 3 bases, with 13 bases between the two germline ends. Overall study results and limits: Reported data indicate significant enrichment of disease-linked clones within matched ankylosing spondylitis synovial fluid. The study identified a TCR beta motif of under ten highly homologous variants that appeared characteristic of ankylosing spondylitis blood.

This TCR derives from a male donor with ankylosing spondylitis. This rearrangement joins TRBV12-5 to TRBJ2-3; D unclear. The sample comprised blood, either unsorted or a sorted T cell fraction (not recorded which). The CDR3 region is CASGSLQITDTQYF. The CDR3 nucleotides are TGTGCTAGTGGCTCCCTTCAAATTACAGATACGCAGTATTTT.